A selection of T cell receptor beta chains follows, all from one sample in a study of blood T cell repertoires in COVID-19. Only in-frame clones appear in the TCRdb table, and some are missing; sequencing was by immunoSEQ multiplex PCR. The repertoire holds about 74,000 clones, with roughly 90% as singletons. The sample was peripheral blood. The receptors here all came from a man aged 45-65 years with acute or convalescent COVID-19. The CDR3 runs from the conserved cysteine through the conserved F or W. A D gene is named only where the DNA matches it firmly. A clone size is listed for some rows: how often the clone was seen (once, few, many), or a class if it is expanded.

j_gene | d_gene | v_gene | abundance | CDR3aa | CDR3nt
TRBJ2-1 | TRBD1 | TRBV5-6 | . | CASSLVGQGIDEQFF | TGTGCCAGCAGCTTGGTGGGACAGGGTATTGATGAGCAGTTCTTC
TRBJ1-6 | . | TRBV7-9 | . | CASSLGRDNSPLHF | TGTGCCAGCAGCTTAGGGAGAGACAATTCACCCCTCCACTTT
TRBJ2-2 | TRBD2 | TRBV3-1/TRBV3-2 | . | CASSHRPVLAGGMSTGELFF | TGTGCCAGCAGCCACCGCCCGGTACTAGCGGGAGGGATGAGCACCGGGGAGCTGTTTTTT
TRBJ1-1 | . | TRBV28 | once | CASSSAGAGNTEAFF | TGTGCCAGCAGTTCCGCTGGGGCAGGGAACACTGAAGCTTTCTTT
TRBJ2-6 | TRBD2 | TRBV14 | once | CASSPKTGLAGAGANVLTF | TGTGCCAGCAGCCCAAAAACTGGACTAGCGGGAGCTGGGGCCAACGTCCTGACTTTC
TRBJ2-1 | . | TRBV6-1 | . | CASSRDYNEQFF | TGTGCCAGCAGCCGGGACTACAATGAGCAGTTCTTC
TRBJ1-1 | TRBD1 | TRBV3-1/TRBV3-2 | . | CASSHWDRAMNTEAFF | TGTGCCAGCAGCCACTGGGACAGGGCGATGAACACTGAAGCTTTCTTT
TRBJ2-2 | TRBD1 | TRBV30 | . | CAWSPPDRGSTGELFF | TGTGCCTGGAGTCCCCCGGACAGGGGTAGCACCGGGGAGCTGTTTTTT
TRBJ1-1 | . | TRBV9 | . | CASSLGPWQEAFF | TGTGCCAGCAGCTTAGGCCCCTGGCAGGAAGCTTTCTTT
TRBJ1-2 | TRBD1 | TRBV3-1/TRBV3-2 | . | CASSPRGQLYGYTF | TGTGCCAGCAGCCCCCGGGGACAGCTCTATGGCTACACCTTC
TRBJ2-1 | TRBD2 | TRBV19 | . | CASSIGGGLYNEQFF | TGTGCCAGTAGTATAGGGGGAGGGTTGTACAATGAGCAGTTCTTC
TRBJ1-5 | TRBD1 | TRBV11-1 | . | CASSPGTGGNQPQHF | TGTGCCAGCAGCCCAGGGACAGGTGGCAATCAGCCCCAGCATTTT
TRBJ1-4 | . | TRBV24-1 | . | CATSHPGKNEKLFF | TGTGCCACCAGTCACCCCGGGAAGAACGAAAAACTGTTTTTT
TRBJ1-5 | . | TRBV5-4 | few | CASSFIRNQPQHF | TGTGCCAGCAGCTTTATCCGCAATCAGCCCCAGCATTTT
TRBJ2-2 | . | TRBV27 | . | CASSKGRPTIGGVTGELFF | TGTGCCAGCAGTAAGGGACGGCCTACCATAGGAGGGGTCACCGGGGAGCTGTTTTTT
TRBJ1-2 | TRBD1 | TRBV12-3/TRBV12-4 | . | CASSQPGQGGYTF | TGTGCCAGCAGTCAACCCGGACAGGGGGGCTACACCTTC
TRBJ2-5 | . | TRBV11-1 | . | CASSQKEGARETQYF | TGTGCCAGCAGCCAAAAGGAGGGGGCCCGGGAGACCCAGTACTTC
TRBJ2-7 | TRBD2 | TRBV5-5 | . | CASSLGTSGTYEQYF | TGTGCCAGCAGCTTAGGGACTAGCGGGACGTACGAGCAGTACTTC
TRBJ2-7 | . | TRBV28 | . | CASREPTYEQYF | TGTGCCAGCCGCGAGCCGACCTACGAGCAGTACTTC
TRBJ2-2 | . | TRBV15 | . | CATSRDRTGELFF | TGTGCCACCAGCAGAGATCGGACCGGGGAGCTGTTTTTT
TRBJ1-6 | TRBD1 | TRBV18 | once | CASSKGQGNNSPLHF | TGTGCCAGCTCCAAAGGACAGGGCAATAATTCACCCCTCCACTTT
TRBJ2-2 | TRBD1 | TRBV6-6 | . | CASSYTGGAGTGELFF | TGTGCCAGCAGTTACACAGGGGGCGCGGGCACCGGGGAGCTGTTTTTT
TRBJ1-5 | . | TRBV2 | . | CASRGDGRQPQHF | TGTGCCAGCCGCGGGGACGGCCGTCAGCCCCAGCATTTT
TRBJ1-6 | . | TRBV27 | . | CASSLFYQDTYNSPLHF | TGTGCCAGCAGTTTATTCTACCAGGACACGTATAATTCACCCCTCCACTTT
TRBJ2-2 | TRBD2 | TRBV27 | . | CATTSGQSTGELFF | TGTGCCACCACTAGCGGTCAATCAACCGGGGAGCTGTTTTTT
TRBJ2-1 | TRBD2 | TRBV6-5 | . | CASKLSGSLNEQFF | TGTGCCAGCAAACTAAGCGGGAGTTTAAATGAGCAGTTCTTC
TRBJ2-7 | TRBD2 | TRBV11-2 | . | CASSLIAGTYEQYF | TGTGCCAGCAGCTTAATAGCGGGAACCTACGAGCAGTACTTC
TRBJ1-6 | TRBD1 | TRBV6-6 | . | CASSRDRGGSPLHF | TGTGCCAGCAGCCGAGACAGGGGAGGATCACCCCTCCACTTT
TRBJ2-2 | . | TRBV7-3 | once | CASSFQTSTGELFF | TGTGCCAGCAGCTTTCAAACCAGCACCGGGGAGCTGTTTTTT
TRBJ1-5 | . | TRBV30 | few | CAWSVQDNQPQHF | TGTGCCTGGAGTGTACAGGATAATCAGCCCCAGCATTTT
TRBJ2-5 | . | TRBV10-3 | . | CAISGNTGLGETQYF | TGTGCCATCAGTGGCAACACAGGGCTGGGGGAGACCCAGTACTTC
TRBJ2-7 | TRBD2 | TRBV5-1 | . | CASSFLAGSYEQYF | TGCGCCAGCAGCTTCCTAGCGGGATCCTACGAGCAGTACTTC
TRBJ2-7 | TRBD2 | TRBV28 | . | CASSLFAGVRYEQYF | TGTGCCAGCAGTTTATTCGCGGGAGTCCGGTACGAGCAGTACTTC
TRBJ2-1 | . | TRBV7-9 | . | CASSPSPGNEQFF | TGTGCCAGCAGCCCCTCACCCGGGAATGAGCAGTTCTTC
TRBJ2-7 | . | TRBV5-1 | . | CASSTRGFSYEQYF | TGCGCCAGCAGCACCAGGGGTTTCAGCTACGAGCAGTACTTC
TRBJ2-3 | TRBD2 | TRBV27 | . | CASRFLAGGPDTQYF | TGTGCCAGCAGGTTTCTAGCGGGAGGCCCAGATACGCAGTATTTT
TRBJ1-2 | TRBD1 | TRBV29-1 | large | CSVDPGTGYGYTF | TGCAGCGTTGACCCCGGGACAGGGTATGGCTACACCTTC
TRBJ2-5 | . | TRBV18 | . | CASSPPVTARGRETQYF | TGTGCCAGCTCACCACCGGTGACGGCTAGGGGTAGAGAGACCCAGTACTTC
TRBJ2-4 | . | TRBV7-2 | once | CASSPPGAKNIQYF | TGTGCCAGCAGCCCACCGGGAGCCAAAAACATTCAGTACTTC
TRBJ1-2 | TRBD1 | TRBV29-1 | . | CSVEVQGGFGYTF | TGCAGCGTTGAAGTACAGGGGGGCTTTGGCTACACCTTC
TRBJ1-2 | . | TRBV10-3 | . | CAISEGGTRASYGYTF | TGTGCCATCAGTGAGGGAGGAACCCGTGCCTCCTATGGCTACACCTTC
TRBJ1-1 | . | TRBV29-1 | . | CSAEAAFGNTEAFF | TGCAGCGCCGAGGCTGCTTTCGGGAACACTGAAGCTTTCTTT
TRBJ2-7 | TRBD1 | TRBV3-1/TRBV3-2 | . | CASSRGQGPYEQYF | TGTGCCAGCAGCCGTGGACAGGGGCCATACGAGCAGTACTTC
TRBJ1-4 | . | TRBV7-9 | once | CASSLRTATNEKLFF | TGTGCCAGCAGCTTGAGGACAGCAACTAATGAAAAACTGTTTTTT
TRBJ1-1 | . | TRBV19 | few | CASSTPIPTEAFF | TGTGCCAGTAGCACACCGATACCAACTGAAGCTTTCTTT
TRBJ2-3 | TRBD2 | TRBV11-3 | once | CASSLRWLAGGCGTDTQYF | TGTGCCAGCAGCTTACGATGGTTAGCGGGAGGGTGTGGCACAGATACGCAGTATTTT
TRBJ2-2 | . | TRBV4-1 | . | CASSQGLLAGVVTGELFF | TGCGCCAGCAGCCAAGGTCTTTTGGCAGGGGTAGTCACCGGGGAGCTGTTTTTT
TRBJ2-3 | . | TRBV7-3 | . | CASSRPGEDTQYF | TGTGCCAGCAGCCGGCCGGGGGAAGATACGCAGTATTTT